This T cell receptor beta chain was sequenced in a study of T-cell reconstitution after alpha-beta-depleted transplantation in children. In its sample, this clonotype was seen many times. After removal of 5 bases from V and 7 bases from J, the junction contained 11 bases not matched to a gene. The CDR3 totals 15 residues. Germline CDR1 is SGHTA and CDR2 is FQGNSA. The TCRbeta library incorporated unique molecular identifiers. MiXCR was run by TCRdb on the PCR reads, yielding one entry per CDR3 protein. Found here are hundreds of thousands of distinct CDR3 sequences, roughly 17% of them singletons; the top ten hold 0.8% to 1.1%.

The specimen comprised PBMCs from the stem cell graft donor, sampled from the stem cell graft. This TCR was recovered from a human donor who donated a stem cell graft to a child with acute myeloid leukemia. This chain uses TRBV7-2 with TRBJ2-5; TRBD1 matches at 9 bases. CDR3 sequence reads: CASSPMGQGSRTQYF. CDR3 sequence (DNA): TGTGCCAGCAGCCCGATGGGACAGGGCTCTAGGACCCAGTACTTC.